The clone carrying this T cell receptor beta chain has a count of ten or more. From germline, CDR1 is ENHRY and CDR2 SYGVKD. The V end lost 3 bases, the J end lost 6 bases, and 18 bases lay between the germline ends. The CDR3 covers 15 residues. This entry is derived from a study of blood T cells in healthy people across ages. With a J-beta primer mix and a sample-barcoded 5' primer, a second PCR ran about 7 to 12 cycles. TCRdb redid the calling of the 5' RACE reads with MiXCR, one entry per CDR3 protein. The data hold about 1.7 million distinct CDR3 sequences, with about 28% observed a single time. Sequencing was done on a sample of blood. The sequence was collected from a woman in her 30s in good health. The chain has TRBV10-3 and TRBJ2-7, with a tentative D call TRBD1 (7 bases). As DNA, the CDR3 is TGTGCCATCAGTGACCTTGACAGGGCCGGGGGCGAGCAGTACTTC. Amino acid sequence: CAISDLDRAGGEQYF.